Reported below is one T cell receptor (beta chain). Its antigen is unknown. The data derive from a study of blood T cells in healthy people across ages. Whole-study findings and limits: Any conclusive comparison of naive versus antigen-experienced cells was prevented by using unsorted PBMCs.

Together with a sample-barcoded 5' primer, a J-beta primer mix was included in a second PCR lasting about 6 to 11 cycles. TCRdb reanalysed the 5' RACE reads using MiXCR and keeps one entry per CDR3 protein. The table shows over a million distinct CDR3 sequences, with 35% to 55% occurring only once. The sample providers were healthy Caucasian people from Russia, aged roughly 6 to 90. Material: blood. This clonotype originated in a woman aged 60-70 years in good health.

This CDR3 reads CASSPPVRYYEQYF. As DNA, the CDR3 is TGTGCCAGCTCACCACCCGTCAGGTATTACGAGCAGTACTTC. This chain joins TRBV18 and TRBJ2-7; D is unresolved. The germline V gene encodes CDR1 KGHSH and CDR2 LQKENI. The ends were cut back, 0 bases at V and 4 bases at J, with 10 bases in the middle. The CDR3 has 14 residues.